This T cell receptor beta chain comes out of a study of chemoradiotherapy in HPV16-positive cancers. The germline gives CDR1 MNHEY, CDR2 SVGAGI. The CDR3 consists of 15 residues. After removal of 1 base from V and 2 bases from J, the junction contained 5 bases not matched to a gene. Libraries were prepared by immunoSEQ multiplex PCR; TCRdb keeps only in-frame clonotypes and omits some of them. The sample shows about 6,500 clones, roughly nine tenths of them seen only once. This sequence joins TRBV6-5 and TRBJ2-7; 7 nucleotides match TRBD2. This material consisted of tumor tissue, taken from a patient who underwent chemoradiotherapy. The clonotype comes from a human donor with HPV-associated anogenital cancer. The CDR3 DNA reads TGTGCCAGCAGTTACTTGGCTAGCGGCGCCTACGAGCAGTACTTC. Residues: CASSYLASGAYEQYF.